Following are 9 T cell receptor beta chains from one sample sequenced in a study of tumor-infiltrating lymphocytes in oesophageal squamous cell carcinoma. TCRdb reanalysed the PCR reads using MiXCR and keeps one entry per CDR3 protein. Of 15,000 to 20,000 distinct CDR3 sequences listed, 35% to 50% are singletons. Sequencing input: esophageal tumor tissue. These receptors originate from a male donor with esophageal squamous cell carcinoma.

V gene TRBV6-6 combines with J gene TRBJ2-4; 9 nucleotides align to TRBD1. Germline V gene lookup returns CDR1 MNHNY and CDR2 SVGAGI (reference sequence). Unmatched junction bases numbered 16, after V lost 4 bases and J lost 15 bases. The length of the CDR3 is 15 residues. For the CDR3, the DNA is TGTGCCAGCAGTTTCTGGACAGGGGTGGATAGGGAGCTGTACTTC. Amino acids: CASSFWTGVDRELYF.

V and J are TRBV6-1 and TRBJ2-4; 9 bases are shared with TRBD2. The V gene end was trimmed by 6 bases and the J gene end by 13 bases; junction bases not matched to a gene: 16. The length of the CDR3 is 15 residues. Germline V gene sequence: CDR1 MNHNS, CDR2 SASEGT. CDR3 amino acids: CASSRGTSFPDTQYF. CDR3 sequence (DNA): TGTGCCAGCAGCCGAGGGACTAGCTTTCCAGATACGCAGTACTTC.

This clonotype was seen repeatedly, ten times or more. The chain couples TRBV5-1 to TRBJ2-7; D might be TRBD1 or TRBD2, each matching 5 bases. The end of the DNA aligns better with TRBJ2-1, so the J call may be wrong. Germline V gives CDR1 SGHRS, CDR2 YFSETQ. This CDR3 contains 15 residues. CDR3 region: CASSPSGTDYNEQFF. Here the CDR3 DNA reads TGCGCCAGCAGCCCCTCCGGGACGGATTACAATGAGCAGTTCTTC.

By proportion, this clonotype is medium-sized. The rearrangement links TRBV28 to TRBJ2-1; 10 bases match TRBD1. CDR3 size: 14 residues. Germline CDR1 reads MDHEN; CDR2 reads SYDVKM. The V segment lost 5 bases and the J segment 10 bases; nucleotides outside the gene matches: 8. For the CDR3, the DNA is TGTGCCAGCAGTCACCGGGACAGGGGCAGGGAGCAGTTCTTC. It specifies CASSHRDRGREQFF.

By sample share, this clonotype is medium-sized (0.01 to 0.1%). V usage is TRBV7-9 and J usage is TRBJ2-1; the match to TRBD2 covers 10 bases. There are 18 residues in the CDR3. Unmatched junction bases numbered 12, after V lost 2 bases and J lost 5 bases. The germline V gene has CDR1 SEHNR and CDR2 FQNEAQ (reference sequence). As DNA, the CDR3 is TGTGCCAGCAGCTTAAGGGCTCCCCCTAGCGGGAGAAACAATGAGCAGTTCTTC. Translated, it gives CASSLRAPPSGRNNEQFF.

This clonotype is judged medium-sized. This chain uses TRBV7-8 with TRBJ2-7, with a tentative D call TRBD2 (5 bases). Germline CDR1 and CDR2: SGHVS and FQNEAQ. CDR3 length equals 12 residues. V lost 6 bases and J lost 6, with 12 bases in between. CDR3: CASRLEAGEQYF. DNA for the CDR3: TGTGCCAGCAGGTTGGAGGCGGGCGAGCAGTACTTC.

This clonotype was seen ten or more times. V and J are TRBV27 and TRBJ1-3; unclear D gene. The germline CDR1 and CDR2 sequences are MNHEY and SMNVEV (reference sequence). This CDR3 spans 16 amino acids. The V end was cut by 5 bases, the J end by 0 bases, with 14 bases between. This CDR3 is CASSPTAVSSGNTIYF. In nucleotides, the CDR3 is TGTGCCAGCAGTCCGACTGCGGTTAGCTCTGGAAACACCATATATTTT.

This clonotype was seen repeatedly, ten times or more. The CDR3 region is CASSVNRDDEQYF. CDR3 DNA sequence: TGTGCCAGCAGTGTTAACAGGGACGACGAGCAGTACTTC. The chain joins TRBV12-3 or TRBV12-4 to TRBJ2-7, with TRBD1 as a possible D gene (6 bases). V gave up 5 bases and J gave up 5 bases, with 13 bases separating them. The CDR3 runs 13 residues.

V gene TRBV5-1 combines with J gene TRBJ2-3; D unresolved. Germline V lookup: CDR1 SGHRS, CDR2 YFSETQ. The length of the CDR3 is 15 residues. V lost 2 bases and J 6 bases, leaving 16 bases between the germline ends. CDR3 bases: TGCGCCAGCAGCTTTAGACCAGGCCCCTTGGATACGCAGTATTTT. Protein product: CASSFRPGPLDTQYF. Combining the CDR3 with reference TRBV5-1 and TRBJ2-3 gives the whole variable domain KAGVTQTPRYLIKTRGQQVTLSCSPISGHRSVSWYQQTPGQGLQFLFEYFSETQRNKGNFPGRFSGRQFSNSRSEMNVSTLELGDSALYLCASSFRPGPLDTQYFGPGTRLTVL.